This T cell receptor beta chain was sequenced for a study of blood T cell repertoires in COVID-19. CDR1 and CDR2 from the germline V gene are SEHNR and FQNEAQ (reference sequence). There are 18 residues in the CDR3. Trimming removed 0 bases at V and 0 bases at J, with 15 bases between. TCRdb's copy holds only in-frame clones and misses some; the assay was immunoSEQ multiplex PCR. The sample includes under 150,000 clones, approximately 90% seen only once; the top ten take about 7.3%. The specimen sequenced was peripheral blood. The TCR comes from a man aged 50 to 59 with acute or convalescent COVID-19. This rearrangement joins TRBV7-9 to TRBJ2-4, with D unclear. DNA for the CDR3: TGTGCCAGCAGCTTAGCGCCCCCGAGCCTCCTAGCCAAAAACATTCAGTACTTC. Translated: CASSLAPPSLLAKNIQYF.